This TCR beta chain was sequenced in a study of cytotoxic CD8 clonotypes in ibrutinib-treated CLL (dated by TCRdb to about 2021). Regarding the study in general: The cohort was composed of under 12 relapsed/refractory and fewer than 16 treatment-naive patients; IGHV unmutated status was identified in approximately 18 patients. On average, each sample yielded roughly 260,000 productive templates and 94,082 productive rearrangements. Longitudinal samples were available for about 30% of the roughly 90 trial participants. Responses were partial in about 25 patients and complete in 2; after median about 63 months follow-up, about 14 stayed in remission and some twelve progressed. Every sample from remission and from progressive disease was obtained while the patients were still on ibrutinib. Cryopreserved peripheral blood mononuclear cells were collected before treatment, at response, and at either disease progression or sustained remission. Samples at response were collected after a median of approximately twelve months of treatment, with a range of about 6 to 36 months.

The paper as a whole reports these results and caveats: Baseline clonality was found to be higher than that of age-matched healthy donors and was strongly correlated with circulating CD8+ T-cell counts. Sampling times were not matched between sustained-remission and progressing patients, and lymph node repertoires were not studied. Clonality rose at ibrutinib response, remained stable during sustained remission, and dropped back toward baseline at progression. Public clonotypes were rare and either shrank or stayed stable during treatment, and the rise in clonality at ibrutinib response reflected expansion of private clonotypes.

A MiSeq instrument was used for deep resolution sequencing, which targeted depths ranging from 1 in 1 million up to 1 in 200,000 T cells, with coverage averaging 10x for each clonotype. The immunoSEQ hsTCRB Kit was used to generate the TCR beta libraries. In the original analysis: Data were analyzed with ImmunoSEQ Data Assistant and ImmunoSEQ Analyzer, with V, D and J genes assigned per IMGT definitions. Clonality was computed as one minus normalized Shannon entropy of productive rearrangement frequencies, ranging from 0 to 1. Only overrepresented clonotypes making up at least 0.05% of each patient's repertoire were included in the public clonotype analysis. Thirteen age-matched healthy donor repertoires from immuneACCESS served as clonality controls. Not all clones reach the TCRdb copy of this immuneACCESS table, which keeps in-frame sequences only. Checked studies attribute under half of the gap to unresolved V genes and leave the rest unexplained. V, J and clone size reflect that table, while D and trimming were determined from the DNA. Across this sample there are just over 200,000 clones, with approximately 79% seen only once. The ten most abundant clones make up 10% to 12% of the sample.

Trimming removed 0 bases from V and 6 bases from J, leaving 9 bases between the germline ends. Taken from cysteine to phenylalanine, the CDR3 has 13 residues. CDR3 DNA only is kept here, 39 bases in frame from base 1. Via the germline V gene, CDR1 is SGDLS and CDR2 YYNGEE. The sample's time point, from its label and the paper: approximately 11 months on ibrutinib. For TCR beta library preparation, approximately 2.2 micrograms of genomic DNA were isolated from cryopreserved PBMCs. Longitudinal blood samples from CLL patients on ibrutinib monotherapy underwent high-throughput TCR beta sequencing. Patients were enrolled in a phase 2 open-label single-center ibrutinib monotherapy trial. A word on this clone: It has no known antigen specificity. Per-base quality was not reported, and no clone a single base away is much larger than it.

The receptor's source is a human donor with chronic lymphocytic leukemia. The chain is assembled from TRBV9 and TRBJ1-2, with an unclear D gene assignment. Sequenced here: PBMCs, sampled after 12 months of ibrutinib treatment. CDR3 sequence: CASSVAPSDGYTF. The DNA sequence follows: TGTGCCAGCAGCGTAGCTCCCAGCGATGGCTACACCTTC. With all but the CDR3 taken from the reference TRBV9 and TRBJ1-2 genes, the full variable domain is: DSGVTQTPKHLITATGQRVTLRCSPRSGDLSVYWYQQSLDQGLQFLIQYYNGEERAKGNILERFSAQQFPDLHSELNLSSLELGDSALYFCASSVAPSDGYTFGSGTRLTVV.